These 8 T cell receptor beta chains were sequenced from one sample in a study of molecular identifiers for immune sequencing clone quantification. TCRdb reprocessed the PCR reads via MiXCR and lists one record per CDR3 protein. Among 600,000 to 650,000 distinct CDR3 sequences listed, around 20% were seen once. Sequenced input: naive CD8+ T cells from blood, with Jurkat cell RNA spiked in. This sample's subset: FACS-sorted CD8+CD4-CCR7+CD45RA+ naive T cells. Every receptor here comes from a human donor in good health. Some libraries in this study had Jurkat cell RNA spiked in.

In this sample, this clonotype turned up a few times. The chain couples TRBV6-2 or TRBV6-3 to TRBJ2-3, with D perhaps TRBD1 (5 bases). Trimming cost V 4 bases and J 0 bases, with 23 bases left between them. Per the germline V gene, CDR1 is MNHEY and CDR2 is SVGEGT. CDR3 size: 19 residues. CDR3 DNA: TGTGCCAGCAGTTTCGATGGTACAGGTGAAACCTGGAGCACAGATACGCAGTATTTT. Translation gives CASSFDGTGETWSTDTQYF.

On this clonotype itself: The germline gene is not matched at one end of the junction; a read error may be the cause. V usage is TRBV27 and J usage is TRBJ1-4; D gene unclear. The CDR3 sequence is 15 residues long. Germline V lookup: CDR1 MNHEY, CDR2 SMNVEV (reference sequence). This chain's CDR3 is CACSLYYSTNEKLFF. The CDR3 DNA is TGTGCCTGCAGTTTATATTACTCAACTAATGAAAAACTGTTTTTT.

The chain couples TRBV2 to TRBJ2-1; 12 bases map to TRBD2. The CDR3 runs 15 residues. The junction had 7 bases not matched to a gene; V was cut back by 7 bases and J by 6 bases. Per germline, CDR1 SNHLY and CDR2 FYNNEI. CDR3 residues: CASIVLAGGTNEQFF. The CDR3 DNA reads as TGTGCCAGCATAGTACTAGCGGGAGGTACCAATGAGCAGTTCTTC.

V is TRBV20-1 and J is TRBJ2-1; either TRBD1 or TRBD2 may supply D (5 bases each). Deletions cut 3 bases from V and 4 bases from J, with 7 bases between. The CDR3 contains 12 residues. Germline V gene data show CDR1 as DFQATT and CDR2 as SNEGSKA (reference sequence). DNA of the CDR3: TGCAGTGCTAGGGGACGGTACAATGAGCAGTTCTTC. Translated: CSARGRYNEQFF.

The chain has TRBV12-3 or TRBV12-4 and TRBJ1-1; TRBD1 matches at 7 bases. V was pared by 5 bases and J by 4 bases, with 7 bases of the junction left unmatched. The CDR3 is 14 residues long. DNA of the CDR3: TGTGCCAGCAGTCCAAGACAGGGTAGCACTGAAGCTTTCTTT. Its translation: CASSPRQGSTEAFF.

The rearrangement joins TRBV7-9 to TRBJ2-4; no clear D gene. The CDR3 is 14 residues long. CDR1 is SEHNR and CDR2 is FQNEAQ in the germline V gene (reference sequence). V was shortened by 3 bases and J by 3 bases, with 9 bases between the two germline ends. CDR3 in DNA: TGTGCCAGCAGCTTGGGCACCCTCAAAAACATTCAGTACTTC. Amino acids: CASSLGTLKNIQYF.

A word on this clonotype: A read error is possible here, since a much larger clone lies one base away. The chain employs TRBV9 and TRBJ2-1, with D unresolved. The CDR3 loop spans 12 amino acids. The germline V and J ends were trimmed by 0 bases and 6 bases, with 4 bases remaining between them. Germline CDR1 and CDR2: SGDLS and YYNGEE. CDR3 amino acids: CASSVGSNEQFF. DNA for the CDR3: TGTGCCAGCAGCGTAGGGTCCAATGAGCAGTTCTTC.

This clonotype was detected ten times or more. The chain combines TRBV12-3 or TRBV12-4 with TRBJ1-4; 8 bases agree with TRBD1. This CDR3 is 14 amino acids long. Trimming removed 5 bases from V and 5 bases from J; junction bases left unmatched: 4. The CDR3 DNA sequence: TGTGCCAGCAGTCCCCGGGACAGGAATGAAAAACTGTTTTTT. Amino acid sequence: CASSPRDRNEKLFF.